Detailed here is one TCR beta chain. V dropped 4 bases and J dropped 5; count of bases not matched to a gene: 5. Germline values: CDR1 SGHRS, CDR2 YFSETQ. This CDR3 is 15 amino acids long. The data derive from a study of shared clonotypes between healthy human individuals. Sequencing was at deep level. Clones were sequenced by immunoSEQ multiplex PCR, and TCRdb holds only the in-frame ones, with some missing. The sample has around 1.4 million clones, less than 99% seen once. There were only Caucasian adults among the donors, and all lived in Nashville, Tennessee. Into CD45RA+ naive and CD45RA-negative memory subsets, the CD4+ cells were split.

The chain uses TRBV5-1 and TRBJ2-1, with TRBD2 identical over 11 bases. Specimen: naive CD4+ T cells sorted from blood. Indicated subset: CD45RA+ positively selected. This receptor was taken from a man aged 25 to 45 in good health. Here the CDR3 DNA reads TGCGCCAGCAGCCCCGGGACTAGCGGCAACAATGAGCAGTTCTTC. It specifies CASSPGTSGNNEQFF.